These T cell receptor beta chains were read from a single sample in a study of tumor-infiltrating lymphocytes in localized non-small cell lung cancer. The assay was immunoSEQ multiplex PCR, and TCRdb's table has in-frame clones only and misses some. Of about 21,000 clones listed, approximately 80% are singletons. The sequencing input was lung tumor tissue. The receptors come from a human donor with non-small cell lung cancer. The CDR3 runs from the conserved cysteine through the conserved F or W. D genes are given only for firm matches. Only part of the rows carry a size: once, few, many, or a class if the clone is expanded.

D gene,CDR3 length,J gene,V gene,clone size,CDR3 protein,CDR3 DNA
.,17,TRBJ2-7,TRBV21-1,.,CASSKRPRVGWLGEQYF,TGTGCCAGCAGCAAAAGGCCAAGGGTAGGATGGCTGGGCGAGCAGTACTTC
.,17,TRBJ1-4,TRBV7-9,.,CASSLGGRARTNEKLFF,TGTGCCAGCAGCTTAGGAGGCAGGGCTCGAACTAATGAAAAACTGTTTTTT
.,15,TRBJ2-3,TRBV7-9,.,CASSFGADSTDTQYF,TGTGCCAGCAGCTTCGGGGCGGACAGCACAGATACGCAGTATTTT
TRBD2,17,TRBJ2-3,TRBV7-2,.,CASSSLTSGTATDTQYF,TGTGCCAGCAGCTCCTTGACTAGCGGGACGGCCACAGATACGCAGTATTTT
.,13,TRBJ2-2,TRBV7-3,.,CASKFGSTGELFF,TGTGCCAGCAAGTTTGGATCCACCGGGGAGCTGTTTTTT
TRBD1,15,TRBJ2-2,TRBV5-1,.,CASSFGQGASGELFF,TGCGCCAGCAGCTTTGGACAGGGGGCTTCCGGGGAGCTGTTTTTT
TRBD2,16,TRBJ2-3,TRBV2,.,CASTTSSGRAADTQYF,TGTGCCAGCACCACCAGTAGCGGGAGGGCCGCAGATACGCAGTATTTT
.,16,TRBJ1-1,TRBV28,.,CASSFVLGEASTEAFF,TGTGCCAGCAGTTTTGTCCTAGGTGAGGCAAGCACTGAAGCTTTCTTT
.,16,TRBJ2-2,TRBV28,few,CASRSNQGSYTGELFF,TGTGCCAGCAGATCTAACCAGGGGTCATACACCGGGGAGCTGTTTTTT
.,14,TRBJ2-7,TRBV14,.,CASSHGAATYEQYF,TGTGCCAGCAGCCATGGGGCGGCTACCTACGAGCAGTACTTC
.,15,TRBJ2-1,TRBV9,.,CASSVVGNSYNEQFF,TGTGCCAGCAGCGTAGTGGGCAACTCCTACAATGAGCAGTTCTTC
.,14,TRBJ2-2,TRBV27,.,CASSSPMGTGELFF,TGTGCCAGCAGTTCCCCCATGGGGACCGGGGAGCTGTTTTTT
TRBD2,15,TRBJ2-1,TRBV7-2,.,CASSLAGTSGAEQFF,TGTGCCAGCAGCTTAGCGGGGACTAGCGGAGCTGAGCAGTTCTTC
.,13,TRBJ2-3,TRBV7-9,once,CASSSGGGDTQYF,TGTGCCAGCAGCTCGGGAGGGGGCGATACGCAGTATTTT
.,15,TRBJ2-5,TRBV7-8,.,CASSPGGTGLETQYF,TGTGCCAGCAGCCCAGGAGGGACGGGCTTAGAGACCCAGTACTTC
TRBD1,16,TRBJ1-4,TRBV30,.,CAWAGGTGATNEKLFF,TGTGCCTGGGCCGGGGGGACAGGTGCAACTAATGAAAAACTGTTTTTT
.,12,TRBJ2-3,TRBV7-8,.,CASSPTTDTQYF,TGTGCCAGCAGCCCTACAACAGATACGCAGTATTTT
.,16,TRBJ2-1,TRBV7-8,.,CASSPERMQLYNEQFF,TGTGCCAGCAGCCCTGAACGGATGCAACTGTACAATGAGCAGTTCTTC
TRBD2,15,TRBJ2-5,TRBV4-3,.,CASSRQRDLQETQYF,TGCGCCAGCAGCCGACAGCGGGACCTCCAAGAGACCCAGTACTTC
.,13,TRBJ2-3,TRBV7-7,.,CASGVPSTDTQYF,TGTGCTAGCGGAGTCCCTAGCACAGATACGCAGTATTTT
TRBD1,13,TRBJ1-5,TRBV28,.,CATRGTRGLPQHF,TGTGCCACCAGGGGGACAAGGGGCTTGCCCCAGCATTTT
TRBD1,15,TRBJ1-1,TRBV11-2,.,CASSTGGYMNTEAFF,TGTGCCAGCAGCACAGGGGGGTACATGAACACTGAAGCTTTCTTT
TRBD1,15,TRBJ2-3,TRBV5-4,.,CASSFDRGGTDTQYF,TGTGCCAGCAGCTTTGACAGGGGCGGGACAGATACGCAGTATTTT
.,16,TRBJ2-5,TRBV18,few,CASSPLGGGQRETQYF,TGTGCCAGCTCACCTCTTGGGGGAGGCCAGCGGGAGACCCAGTACTTC
.,16,TRBJ2-3,TRBV6-9,.,CASSYYGTRDTDTQYF,TGTGCCAGCAGTTATTACGGGACAAGAGACACAGATACGCAGTATTTT
TRBD1,21,TRBJ1-5,TRBV29-1,.,CSALSGSNRDRVGHSNQPQHF,TGCAGCGCCCTCAGTGGCTCCAACCGGGACAGGGTGGGACATAGCAATCAGCCCCAGCATTTT
.,12,TRBJ2-3,TRBV5-1,.,CASSYSGDTQYF,TGCGCCAGCAGCTACAGCGGAGATACGCAGTATTTT
.,12,TRBJ2-3,TRBV2,.,CASSERGNTQYF,TGTGCCAGCAGTGAGAGGGGCAATACGCAGTATTTT
.,14,TRBJ2-7,TRBV13,.,CASSWGSLAYEQYF,TGTGCCAGCAGCTGGGGGAGCTTAGCCTACGAGCAGTACTTC
.,14,TRBJ2-7,TRBV4-2,few,CASSQAGDLYEQYF,TGTGCCAGCAGCCAAGCGGGGGACTTATACGAGCAGTACTTC
.,12,TRBJ2-7,TRBV4-1,.,CASSPSSYEQYF,TGCGCCAGCAGCCCCAGCTCCTACGAGCAGTACTTC
TRBD2,11,TRBJ2-5,TRBV20-1,.,CGGREGETQYF,TGCGGGGGGCGGGAGGGAGAGACCCAGTACTTC
.,15,TRBJ1-3,TRBV27,medium-sized,CASSPYMGSGNTIYF,TGTGCCAGCAGTCCTTACATGGGCTCTGGAAACACCATATATTTT
.,15,TRBJ1-2,TRBV18,.,CASSPTPGTNYGYTF,TGTGCCAGCTCACCAACCCCCGGGACTAACTATGGCTACACCTTC
TRBD1,12,TRBJ1-2,TRBV28,.,CASSTGVRGYTF,TGTGCCAGCAGTACAGGGGTCAGGGGCTACACCTTC
.,17,TRBJ2-2,TRBV9,.,CASSVASSFLNTGELFF,TGTGCCAGCAGCGTAGCTAGTAGCTTCCTGAACACCGGGGAGCTGTTTTTT
.,14,TRBJ2-7,TRBV5-6,.,CASSPGPRVDEQYF,TGTGCCAGCAGTCCGGGACCCCGCGTAGACGAGCAGTACTTC
TRBD1,14,TRBJ2-2,TRBV29-1,.,CSVEGTARTGELFF,TGCAGCGTTGAGGGGACAGCGAGAACCGGGGAGCTGTTTTTT
.,13,TRBJ2-7,TRBV7-8,.,CASRRGVVYEQYF,TGTGCCAGCAGGCGAGGGGTGGTCTACGAGCAGTACTTC
.,14,TRBJ1-6,TRBV14,.,CASSPGLANSPLHF,TGTGCCAGCAGCCCAGGGTTAGCTAATTCACCCCTCCACTTT
.,15,TRBJ1-5,TRBV9,once,CASSKGPGSNQPQHF,TGTGCCAGCAGCAAGGGGCCTGGTAGCAATCAGCCCCAGCATTTT
.,15,TRBJ2-2,TRBV6-1,.,CASSEAPLFTGELFF,TGTGCCAGCAGTGAAGCGCCGCTATTCACCGGGGAGCTGTTTTTT
.,18,TRBJ2-3,TRBV15,.,CATSRDRASGTTRDTQYF,TGTGCCACCAGCAGAGATCGAGCCTCTGGGACAACACGAGATACGCAGTATTTT
.,11,TRBJ2-7,TRBV28,.,CASSSLRQQYF,TGTGCCAGCAGCTCACTGAGGCAGCAGTACTTC
TRBD2,15,TRBJ2-7,TRBV7-9,.,CASGLAGGSSYEQYF,TGTGCCAGCGGACTAGCGGGAGGGAGCTCCTACGAGCAGTACTTC
TRBD2,15,TRBJ2-5,TRBV18,.,CASSRTSGSEETQYF,TGTGCCAGCTCACGGACTAGCGGGTCGGAGGAGACCCAGTACTTC
.,14,TRBJ1-1,TRBV4-3,.,CASSQSFRNTEAFF,TGCGCCAGCAGCCAAAGCTTTCGGAACACTGAAGCTTTCTTT
TRBD1,11,TRBJ1-1,TRBV7-9,.,CASSQTGESFF,TGTGCCAGCAGCCAAACAGGGGAATCTTTCTTT
.,14,TRBJ1-2,TRBV7-2,.,CASTLGVGNYGYTF,TGTGCCAGCACCCTAGGGGTCGGAAACTATGGCTACACCTTC
TRBD2,16,TRBJ2-1,TRBV5-1,.,CASSSGGLAGANEQFF,TGCGCCAGCAGCTCCGGGGGACTAGCGGGAGCCAATGAGCAGTTCTTC
.,19,TRBJ2-1,TRBV5-1,.,CASSFARPDLAIGYNEQFF,TGCGCCAGCAGCTTCGCCCGCCCAGATCTAGCGATAGGTTACAATGAGCAGTTCTTC
TRBD1,16,TRBJ1-4,TRBV7-9,once,CASSLAPGQLIEKLFF,TGTGCCAGCAGCTTAGCCCCGGGACAGCTGATAGAAAAACTGTTTTTT
.,18,TRBJ1-4,TRBV21-1,.,CASSKAQLTRSTNEKLFF,TGTGCCAGCAGCAAAGCGCAACTGACCCGCTCAACTAATGAAAAACTGTTTTTT
.,13,TRBJ2-7,TRBV5-1,.,CASSSTSSVEQYF,TGCGCCAGCAGTTCAACTAGTTCCGTCGAGCAGTACTTC
.,14,TRBJ2-1,TRBV2,once,CASSSDPRYNEQFF,TGTGCCAGCAGTTCGGACCCCCGGTACAATGAGCAGTTCTTC